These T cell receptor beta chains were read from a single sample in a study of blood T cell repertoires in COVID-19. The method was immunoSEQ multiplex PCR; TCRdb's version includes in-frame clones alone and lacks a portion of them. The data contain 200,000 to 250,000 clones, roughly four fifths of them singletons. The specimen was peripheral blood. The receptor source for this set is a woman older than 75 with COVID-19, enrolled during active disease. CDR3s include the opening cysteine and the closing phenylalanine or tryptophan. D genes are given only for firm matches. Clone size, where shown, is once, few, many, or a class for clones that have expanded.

TGTGCCAGTCTAATGGGGCTAGGAGACAGGGAAAATTCCTATAATTCACCCCTCCACTTT CASLMGLGDRENSYNSPLHF TRBV28 NA TRBJ1-6 TRBD1
TGTGCCAGCAGTGAAAGGCAGGGGGGAGTTCAGCCCCAGCATTTT CASSERQGGVQPQHF TRBV2 once TRBJ1-5 TRBD1
TGTGCCAGCAGTTTCCCGGACAACCACTATGGCTACACCTTC CASSFPDNHYGYTF TRBV28 NA TRBJ1-2 NA
TGTGCCAGCAGCGCCGGGGTAGCCAAAAACATTCAGTACTTC CASSAGVAKNIQYF TRBV9 NA TRBJ2-4 NA
TGTGCCAGTCAACCGAACAGGGGGCTTGGGGAAAAACTGTTTTTT CASQPNRGLGEKLFF TRBV27 NA TRBJ1-4 TRBD1
TGTGCCAGCTCTACCGGTAGCGGAGGACGGCTGTTTTTT CASSTGSGGRLFF TRBV18 NA TRBJ2-2 NA
TGTGCCAGCAGCCCTCCCCCACGCGGGAGGGAGACCCAGTACTTC CASSPPPRGRETQYF TRBV7-9 NA TRBJ2-5 TRBD2
TGTGCCAGCAGCGAGACTAGCGAATCCTACAATGAGCAGTTCTTC CASSETSESYNEQFF TRBV9 NA TRBJ2-1 TRBD2
TGTGCCAGCAGGATGGGACAGGAGGTCTATGGCTACACCTTC CASRMGQEVYGYTF TRBV5-4 NA TRBJ1-2 TRBD1
TGCGCCAGCAGCCAGTCCGCAGCTAGCGGGAAGGGCGGCGGGGAGCTGTTTTTT CASSQSAASGKGGGELFF TRBV5-1 NA TRBJ2-2 TRBD2
TGTGCCAGCAGCTTAAACTTGTACGAGCAGTACTTC CASSLNLYEQYF TRBV7-8 NA TRBJ2-7 NA
TGTGCCAGCAGCTTAAGGGAGGCAGGGATGAACACCATATATTTT CASSLREAGMNTIYF TRBV7-9 NA TRBJ1-3 NA
TGTGCCAGCAGCGCTCAGGGGTTAATGACTGAAGCTTTCTTT CASSAQGLMTEAFF TRBV2 NA TRBJ1-1 NA
TGTGCCAGCACTCACAGGGGGCGCGGGACTGAAGCTTTCTTT CASTHRGRGTEAFF TRBV6-5 NA TRBJ1-1 TRBD1
TGTGCCAGCAGTTATCTTCGGGACATAAAGGGCTACACCTTC CASSYLRDIKGYTF TRBV6-5 few TRBJ1-2 NA
TGTGCCAGCAGCTTGTCTCGGTTAGGCAGGGGTAACTATGGCTACACCTTC CASSLSRLGRGNYGYTF TRBV5-6 NA TRBJ1-2 NA
TGTGCCTGGAGTGTACGAGCCAGGGGGCGTGAAGCTTTCTTT CAWSVRARGREAFF TRBV30 NA TRBJ1-1 TRBD1
TGTGCCAGCGCCCGGAGTACTGGGGCCAACGTCCTGACTTTC CASARSTGANVLTF TRBV2 once TRBJ2-6 NA
TGTGCCAGCAGCTCGCGGGGGGGAACCTACGAGCAGTACTTC CASSSRGGTYEQYF TRBV7-2 NA TRBJ2-7 TRBD2
TGTGCCAGCAGCTTCGATCGACAGTTCTCTGGCTACACCTTC CASSFDRQFSGYTF TRBV5-8 NA TRBJ1-2 NA
TGTGCCATCTCCCGAGAAAGAGAGCAGTTCTTC CAISREREQFF TRBV10-3 NA TRBJ2-1 NA
TGTGCCAGCAGCTCAAGCGGGAGGGGGTTAGACGAGCAGTACTTC CASSSSGRGLDEQYF TRBV7-2 NA TRBJ2-7 TRBD2
TGCGCCAGCAGCCCCAGTGCACCTAATGAAAAACTGTTTTTT CASSPSAPNEKLFF TRBV5-1 NA TRBJ1-4 NA
TGTGCCAGCAGTTTGCAGGGGCCGAACACTGAAGCTTTCTTT CASSLQGPNTEAFF TRBV28 NA TRBJ1-1 NA
TGTGCCAGTAGTCCCCAGGGGGAGCAGACGTACCAAGAGACCCAGTACTTC CASSPQGEQTYQETQYF TRBV19 NA TRBJ2-5 TRBD1
TGTGCCAGCAGTTACCGACTGGGTCAGAACACCGGGGAGCTGTTTTTT CASSYRLGQNTGELFF TRBV6-5 NA TRBJ2-2 NA
TGCGCCAGCAGCCAAGAAGGGGACACAAGCTCTGGAAACACCATATATTTT CASSQEGDTSSGNTIYF TRBV4-1 NA TRBJ1-3 NA
TGTGCCACCAGTGCCCTTCAGACTAGCGGGGACACAGATACGCAGTATTTT CATSALQTSGDTDTQYF TRBV24-1 NA TRBJ2-3 TRBD2
TGTGCAAGTCGCCCCCGATCTCGGGAGACCCAGTACTTC CASRPRSRETQYF TRBV12-2 few TRBJ2-5 NA
TGTGCCAGTACACGGGGGGCCTCCTACAATGAGCAGTTCTTC CASTRGASYNEQFF TRBV19 once TRBJ2-1 NA
TGTGCCAGCAGCTCCCCTCGCCGGGAGGGCCTGGTGAATGAGCAGTTCTTC CASSSPRREGLVNEQFF TRBV7-9 NA TRBJ2-1 TRBD2
TGTGCCAGCTCCGCCAGGTTAGACGATGGCTACACCTTC CASSARLDDGYTF TRBV18 NA TRBJ1-2 NA
TGTGCCAGCAGTAACCGGGACAGGGGGTACGAGCAGTACTTC CASSNRDRGYEQYF TRBV27 once TRBJ2-7 TRBD1
TGTGCCAGCAGCCCCAGTAGAGGGGGCAGGGTCACTGAAGCTTTCTTT CASSPSRGGRVTEAFF TRBV4-2 NA TRBJ1-1 TRBD1
TGCGCCAGCAGCCTCGGACTAGCGGGAGAGGATACGCAGTATTTT CASSLGLAGEDTQYF TRBV4-1 NA TRBJ2-3 TRBD2
TGTGCCAGCAGCCCGTGGTGGCCCGACACTGAAGCTTTCTTT CASSPWWPDTEAFF TRBV9 NA TRBJ1-1 NA
TGTGCCAGCAGTTATCTCACGGGTGAAGCTTTCTTT CASSYLTGEAFF TRBV6-5 few TRBJ1-1 NA
TGCGCCAGCAGCTTGGGCCCGTCGAGCACTGAAGCTTTCTTT CASSLGPSSTEAFF TRBV5-1 NA TRBJ1-1 NA
TGTGCCAGCCGCCCCCCGTCAGTTCCCTACGAGCAGTACTTC CASRPPSVPYEQYF TRBV28 NA TRBJ2-7 NA
TGTGCCAGCAGCGCGGGACTAGCGGGAGACGGGGATGAGCAGTTCTTC CASSAGLAGDGDEQFF TRBV7-8 NA TRBJ2-1 TRBD2
TGTGCCAGCAGCCTACAGGGGCTAAGTGCGGAGACCCAGTACTTC CASSLQGLSAETQYF TRBV11-2 NA TRBJ2-5 TRBD1
TGTGCCAGCAGCCAAGAAGAAGTGCACAGCTCCCAAGGCGCCCTGAACACTGAAGCTTTCTTT CASSQEEVHSSQGALNTEAFF TRBV3-1/TRBV3-2 few TRBJ1-1 NA
TGCGCCAGCAGCCAAGACGCAAACTACAGGGAAAAACTGTTTTTT CASSQDANYREKLFF TRBV4-3 NA TRBJ1-4 NA
TGTGCCAGCAGTTTAGCGACAGACTATGGCTACACCTTC CASSLATDYGYTF TRBV12-3/TRBV12-4 few TRBJ1-2 NA
TGTGCCAGTAGTAATGCAGGGAGCAATCAGCCCCAGCATTTT CASSNAGSNQPQHF TRBV19 once TRBJ1-5 NA
TGCAGCGTCTTGACAGGGGAGGACACTGAAGCTTTCTTT CSVLTGEDTEAFF TRBV29-1 NA TRBJ1-1 TRBD1
TGTGCCAGCAGTCCCACCGGGATCCCCTACGAGCAGTACTTC CASSPTGIPYEQYF TRBV2 few TRBJ2-7 NA
TGTGCCAGCAGTTCCGCAGGGATAGTTTCACCCCTCCACTTT CASSSAGIVSPLHF TRBV27 NA TRBJ1-6 NA
TGCGCCAGCAGCGTTGACAGGGGCACCGGGGAGCTGTTTTTT CASSVDRGTGELFF TRBV5-1 NA TRBJ2-2 TRBD1
TGCGCCAGCAGCCAATCGACGACTAGCGGTAGCACAGATACGCAGTATTTT CASSQSTTSGSTDTQYF TRBV4-1 once TRBJ2-3 TRBD2
TGTGCCAGCAGTTACACGGGACAGGGGGGAAGCTACACCTTC CASSYTGQGGSYTF TRBV6-5 NA TRBJ1-2 TRBD1
TGTGCCAGCAGTTCCACAGACAGGGACAATCAGCCCCAGCATTTT CASSSTDRDNQPQHF TRBV6-5 NA TRBJ1-5 TRBD1
TGTGCCAGTAGTGCTATTAACAGGGACAGCAATCGGCCCCAGCATTTT CASSAINRDSNRPQHF TRBV19 NA TRBJ1-5 TRBD1
TGTGCCAGCAGCCAAGATACCCGGGGTCAGCCCCAGCATTTT CASSQDTRGQPQHF TRBV3-1/TRBV3-2 NA TRBJ1-5 NA
TGTGCCAGCAGCCAAGATATGGCAGGTGCCGCTCCCCAGCATTTT CASSQDMAGAAPQHF TRBV4-2 NA TRBJ1-5 NA
TGTGCCTGGAGTAGGGGTAGCGGGACCTACGAGCAGTACTTC CAWSRGSGTYEQYF TRBV30 NA TRBJ2-7 TRBD2
TGCGCCAGCAGCTTGGAAGGGGGCGGCTACACCTTC CASSLEGGGYTF TRBV5-1 few TRBJ1-2 TRBD1
TGTGCCTGGAGTAAGGGGATTAATGAGCAGTTCTTC CAWSKGINEQFF TRBV30 NA TRBJ2-1 NA